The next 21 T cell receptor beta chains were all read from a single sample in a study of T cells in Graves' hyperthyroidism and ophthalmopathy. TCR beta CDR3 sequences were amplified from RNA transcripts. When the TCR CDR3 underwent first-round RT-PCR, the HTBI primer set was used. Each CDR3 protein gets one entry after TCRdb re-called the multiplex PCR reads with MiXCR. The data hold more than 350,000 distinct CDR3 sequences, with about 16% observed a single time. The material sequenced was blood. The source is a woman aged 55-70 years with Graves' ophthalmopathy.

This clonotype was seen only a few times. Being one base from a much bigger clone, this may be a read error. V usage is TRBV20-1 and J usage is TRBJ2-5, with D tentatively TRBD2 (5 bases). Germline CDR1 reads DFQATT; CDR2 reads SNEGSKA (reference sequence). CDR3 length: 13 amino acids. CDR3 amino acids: CSAGDSGLETQYF. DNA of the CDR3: TGCAGTGCTGGAGATTCGGGGTTGGAGACCCAGTACTTC.

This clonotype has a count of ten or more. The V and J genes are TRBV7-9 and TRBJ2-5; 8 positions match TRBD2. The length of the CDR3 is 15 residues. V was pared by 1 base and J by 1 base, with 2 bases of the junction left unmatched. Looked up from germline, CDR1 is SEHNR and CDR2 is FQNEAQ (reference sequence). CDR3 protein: CASSLEREIQETQYF. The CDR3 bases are TGTGCCAGCAGCTTAGAGCGGGAGATCCAAGAGACCCAGTACTTC. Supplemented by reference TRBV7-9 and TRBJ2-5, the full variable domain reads DTGVSQNPRHKITKRGQNVTFRCDPISEHNRLYWYRQTLGQGPEFLTYFQNEAQLEKSRLLSDRFSAERPKGSFSTLEIQRTEQGDSAMYLCASSLEREIQETQYFGPGTRLLVL.

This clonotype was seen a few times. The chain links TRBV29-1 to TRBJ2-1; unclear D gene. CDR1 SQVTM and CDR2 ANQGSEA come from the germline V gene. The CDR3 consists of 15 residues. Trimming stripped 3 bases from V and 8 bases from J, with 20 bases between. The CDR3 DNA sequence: TGCAGCGTTGAGGTTACGGCGACGGTAGAGGATGAGCAGTTCTTC. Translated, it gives CSVEVTATVEDEQFF.

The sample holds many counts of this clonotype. The CDR3 DNA is TGTGCCTGGAGTCAAGGGGGTATACACGAGCAGTACTTC. This codes for CAWSQGGIHEQYF. The chain combines TRBV30 with TRBJ2-7; tentative D call: TRBD1 (6 bases). This CDR3 has 13 residues. V lost 2 bases, J lost 5 bases, and 13 bases lay in between. CDR1 is GTSNPN, CDR2 SVGIG, per germline (reference sequence).

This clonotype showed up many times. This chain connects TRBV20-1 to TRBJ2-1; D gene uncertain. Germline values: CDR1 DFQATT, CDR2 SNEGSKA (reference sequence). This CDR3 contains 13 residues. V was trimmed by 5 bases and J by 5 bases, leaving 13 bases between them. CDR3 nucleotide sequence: TGCAGTGCTCATAGTCTAGTGAACAATGAGCAGTTCTTC. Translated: CSAHSLVNNEQFF.

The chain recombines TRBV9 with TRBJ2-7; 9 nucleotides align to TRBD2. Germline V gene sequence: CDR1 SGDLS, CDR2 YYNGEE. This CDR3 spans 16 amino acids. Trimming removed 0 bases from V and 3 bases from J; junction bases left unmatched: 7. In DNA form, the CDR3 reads TGTGCCAGCAGCGTAGTTGATAGCGGGAGACACTACGAGCAGTACTTC. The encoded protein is CASSVVDSGRHYEQYF.

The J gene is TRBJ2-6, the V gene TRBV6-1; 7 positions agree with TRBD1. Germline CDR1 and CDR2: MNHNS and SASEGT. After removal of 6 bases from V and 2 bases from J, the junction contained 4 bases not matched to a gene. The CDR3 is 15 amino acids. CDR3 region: CASSQDRAGANVLTF. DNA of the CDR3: TGTGCCAGCAGCCAAGACAGGGCTGGGGCCAACGTCCTGACTTTC.

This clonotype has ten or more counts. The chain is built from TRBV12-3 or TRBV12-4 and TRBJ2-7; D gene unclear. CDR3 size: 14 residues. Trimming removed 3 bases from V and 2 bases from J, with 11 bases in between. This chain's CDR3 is CASSFGMGTYEQYF. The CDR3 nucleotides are TGTGCCAGCAGTTTTGGAATGGGAACCTACGAGCAGTACTTC.

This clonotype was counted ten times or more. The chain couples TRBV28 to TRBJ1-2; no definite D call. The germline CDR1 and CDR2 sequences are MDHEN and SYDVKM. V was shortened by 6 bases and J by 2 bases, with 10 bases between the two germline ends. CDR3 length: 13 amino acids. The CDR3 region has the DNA TGTGCCAGCAGCTTAGACGGGAACTATGGCTACACCTTC. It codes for CASSLDGNYGYTF.

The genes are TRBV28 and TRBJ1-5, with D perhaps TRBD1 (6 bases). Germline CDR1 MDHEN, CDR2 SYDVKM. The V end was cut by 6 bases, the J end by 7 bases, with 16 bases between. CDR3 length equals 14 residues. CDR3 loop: CASSQGQGRQPQHF. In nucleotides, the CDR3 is TGTGCCAGCAGCCAGGGGCAGGGTCGACAGCCCCAGCATTTT.

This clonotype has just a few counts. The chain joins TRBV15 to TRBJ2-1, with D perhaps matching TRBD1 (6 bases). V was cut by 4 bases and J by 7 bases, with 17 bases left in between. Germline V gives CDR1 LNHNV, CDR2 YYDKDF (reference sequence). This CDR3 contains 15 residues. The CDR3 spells CATSTNPRGKNEQFF. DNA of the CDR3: TGTGCCACCAGCACTAATCCGAGGGGGAAGAATGAGCAGTTCTTC.

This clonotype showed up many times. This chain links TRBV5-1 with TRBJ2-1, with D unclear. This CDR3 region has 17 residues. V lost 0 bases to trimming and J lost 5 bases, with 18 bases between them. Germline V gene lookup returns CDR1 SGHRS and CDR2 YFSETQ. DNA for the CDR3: TGCGCCAGCAGCTTGGACCCCCCTCCCTTGGCGGACAATGAGCAGTTCTTC. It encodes CASSLDPPPLADNEQFF.

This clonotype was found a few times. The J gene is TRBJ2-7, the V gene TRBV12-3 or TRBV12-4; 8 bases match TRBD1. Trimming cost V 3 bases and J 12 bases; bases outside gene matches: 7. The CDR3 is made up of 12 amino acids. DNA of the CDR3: TGTGCCAGCAGTTTTCTTTCAGGGGGCACGTACTTC. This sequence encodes CASSFLSGGTYF.

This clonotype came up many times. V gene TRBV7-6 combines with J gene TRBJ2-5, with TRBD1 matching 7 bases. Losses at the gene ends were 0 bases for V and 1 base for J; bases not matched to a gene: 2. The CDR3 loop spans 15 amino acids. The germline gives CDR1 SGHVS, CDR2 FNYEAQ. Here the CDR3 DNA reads TGTGCCAGCAGCTTAGCTTCAGGGGGCCAAGAGACCCAGTACTTC. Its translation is CASSLASGGQETQYF.

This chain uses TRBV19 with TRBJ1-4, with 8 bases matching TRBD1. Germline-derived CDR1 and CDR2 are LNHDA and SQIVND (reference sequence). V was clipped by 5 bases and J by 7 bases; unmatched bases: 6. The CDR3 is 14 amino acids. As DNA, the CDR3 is TGTGCCAGTAGTGTCACAGGGGGGAGTGAAAAACTGTTTTTT. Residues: CASSVTGGSEKLFF.

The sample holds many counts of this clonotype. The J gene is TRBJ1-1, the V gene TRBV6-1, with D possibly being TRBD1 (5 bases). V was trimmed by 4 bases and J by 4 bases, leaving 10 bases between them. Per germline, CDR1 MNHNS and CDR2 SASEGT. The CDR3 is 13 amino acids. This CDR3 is CASSGDRITEAFF. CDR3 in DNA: TGTGCCAGCAGTGGGGACCGGATCACTGAAGCTTTCTTT.

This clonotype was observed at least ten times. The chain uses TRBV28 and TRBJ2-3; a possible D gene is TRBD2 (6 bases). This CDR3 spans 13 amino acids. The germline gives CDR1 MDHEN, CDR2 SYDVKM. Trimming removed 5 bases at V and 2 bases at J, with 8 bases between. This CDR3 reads CASSLDYTDTQYF. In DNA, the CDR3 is TGTGCCAGCAGTCTGGACTACACAGATACGCAGTATTTT.

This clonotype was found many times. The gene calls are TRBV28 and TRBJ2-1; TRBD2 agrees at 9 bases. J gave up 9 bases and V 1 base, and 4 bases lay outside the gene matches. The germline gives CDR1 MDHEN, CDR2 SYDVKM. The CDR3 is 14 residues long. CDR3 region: CASSLLGSGSEQFF. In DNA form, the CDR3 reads TGTGCCAGCAGTTTATTGGGTAGCGGGAGTGAGCAGTTCTTC. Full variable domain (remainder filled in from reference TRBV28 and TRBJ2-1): DVKVTQSSRYLVKRTGEKVFLECVQDMDHENMFWYRQDPGLGLRLIYFSYDVKMKEKGDIPEGYSVSREKKERFSLILESASTNQTSMYLCASSLLGSGSEQFFGPGTRLTVL.

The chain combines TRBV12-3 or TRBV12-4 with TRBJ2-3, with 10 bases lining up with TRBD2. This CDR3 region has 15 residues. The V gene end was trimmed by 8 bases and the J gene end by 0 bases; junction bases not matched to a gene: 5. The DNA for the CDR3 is TGTGCCAGCGGCCCGACTAGCGGGAGCACAGATACGCAGTATTTT. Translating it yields CASGPTSGSTDTQYF.

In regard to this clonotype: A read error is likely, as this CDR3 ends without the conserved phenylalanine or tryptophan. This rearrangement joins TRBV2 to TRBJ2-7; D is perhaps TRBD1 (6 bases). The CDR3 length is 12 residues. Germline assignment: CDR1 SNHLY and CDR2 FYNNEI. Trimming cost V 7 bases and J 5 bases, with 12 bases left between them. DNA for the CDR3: TGTGCCAGCAAATCGACAGGCCACGAGCAGTACCTC. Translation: CASKSTGHEQYL.

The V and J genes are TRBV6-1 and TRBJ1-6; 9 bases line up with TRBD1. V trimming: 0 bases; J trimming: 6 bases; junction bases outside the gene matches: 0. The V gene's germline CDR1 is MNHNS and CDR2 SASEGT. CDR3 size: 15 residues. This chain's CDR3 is CASSEATGGNSPLHF. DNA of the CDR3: TGTGCCAGCAGTGAAGCGACAGGGGGTAATTCACCCCTCCACTTT.